This T cell receptor (beta chain) was observed in a study of tumor-infiltrating lymphocytes in primary liver carcinoma. In the case of this clonotype: A much more abundant neighbour one base away suggests this may be a read error.

Germline V lookup: CDR1 LGHNA, CDR2 YNFKEQ. The V and J ends lost 0 bases and 8 bases respectively, with 11 bases between them. The CDR3 sequence is 13 residues long. Starting from 500 ng of total RNA, TCR beta cDNA was produced with a primer in the constant region. Nested multiplex PCR, run for three rounds with slightly modified ARM-PCR, yielded TCR beta libraries. Running about 11 cycles apiece, the first two PCR rounds relied on TRBV1-TRBV30 forward primers together with a C-beta reverse primer. TCRdb recomputed calls from the multiplex PCR reads with MiXCR, one row per CDR3 protein. The sample contains about 180,000 distinct CDR3 sequences, roughly 60% of which appear only once. Germline DNA was also extracted, and blood RNA derived from unsorted whole blood.

The sample comprised peripheral blood. The receptor comes from a man aged 35-49 years with primary liver carcinoma and hepatitis B virus infection. This sequence joins TRBV4-2 and TRBJ2-7; D unresolved. In nucleotides, the CDR3 is TGTGCCAGCAGCCAAGATACCGGGTACAAGCAGTACTTC. Its translation: CASSQDTGYKQYF.